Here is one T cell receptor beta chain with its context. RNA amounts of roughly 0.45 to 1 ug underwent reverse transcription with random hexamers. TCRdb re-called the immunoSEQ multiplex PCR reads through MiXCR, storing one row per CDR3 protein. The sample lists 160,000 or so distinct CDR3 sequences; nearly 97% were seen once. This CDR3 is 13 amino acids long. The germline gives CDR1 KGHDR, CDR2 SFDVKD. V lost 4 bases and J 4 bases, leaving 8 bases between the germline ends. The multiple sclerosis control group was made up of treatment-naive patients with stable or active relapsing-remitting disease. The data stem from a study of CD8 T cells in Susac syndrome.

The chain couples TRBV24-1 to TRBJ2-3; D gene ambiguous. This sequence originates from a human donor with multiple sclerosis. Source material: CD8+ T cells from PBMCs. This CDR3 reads CATSDPDADTQYF. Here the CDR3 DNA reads TGTGCCACCAGTGACCCGGACGCAGATACGCAGTATTTT.